This TCR beta chain was captured by sequencing in a study of blood T cell repertoires in COVID-19. Study as a whole: Collection of acute and convalescent COVID-19 samples took place in the United States, Italy and Spain. In each case, the material was cDNA or gDNA derived from T cells, B-cell-depleted T cells, or PBMCs.

Participants, about 18 to 90 years old, spanned 25 or so US areas. Only in-frame clones appear in the TCRdb table, and some are missing; sequencing was by immunoSEQ multiplex PCR. The table records approximately 250,000 clones, approximately 85% of them present only once. The CDR3 has 14 residues. CDR1 is LNHDA, CDR2 SQIVND, per germline (reference sequence). V lost 7 bases and J 6 bases, leaving 18 bases between the germline ends. Sequences were obtained from PBMCs or T cells enriched from blood (not recorded which). The chain recombines TRBV19 with TRBJ1-2; D is possibly TRBD1 (5 bases). This sequence originates from a woman aged 45-59 years with acute COVID-19. The CDR3 bases are TGTGCCAGTACCCCAATGGAGGGGCTAAATGGCTACACCTTC. Translating gives CASTPMEGLNGYTF. The full variable domain, rest sourced from reference TRBV19 and TRBJ1-2, is DGGITQSPKYLFRKEGQNVTLSCEQNLNHDAMYWYRQDPGQGLRLIYYSQIVNDFQKGDIAEGYSVSREKKESFPLTVTSAQKNPTAFYLCASTPMEGLNGYTFGSGTRLTVV.